This T cell receptor (beta chain) comes out of a study of blood T cell repertoires in COVID-19. About the research overall: Sites in the United States, Italy and Spain provided acute and convalescent COVID-19 samples. T cells, B-cell-depleted T cells, or PBMCs provided the cDNA or gDNA that served as material.

CDR1 and CDR2 (germline): ENHRY, SYGVKD. The length of the CDR3 is 16 residues. V trimming: 4 bases; J trimming: 0 bases; junction bases outside the gene matches: 5. Per the authors' pipeline: Nucleated cell number was recorded as an estimate derived from reference gene primer amplification. Sequencing was performed with immunoSEQ multiplex PCR; in TCRdb, only in-frame clones are kept and a portion is missing. D and trimming were read from the DNA, whereas the V and J calls and clone size are those reported in that table. The sample carries tens of thousands of clones, approximately 91% recorded once.

Material: peripheral blood. The sequence derives from a woman aged 80 or over with acute or convalescent COVID-19. This chain joins TRBV10-3 and TRBJ2-2; 7 bases agree with TRBD1. DNA for the CDR3: TGTGCCATCAGTGCAGGACAGGTCACGAACACCGGGGAGCTGTTTTTT. This sequence encodes CAISAGQVTNTGELFF.